These T cell receptor beta chains were read from a single sample in a study of blood T cell repertoires in COVID-19. Profiling relied on immunoSEQ multiplex PCR, and the TCRdb table lists in-frame clones only, not all of them. The sample includes tens of thousands of clones, more than 75% of them seen just once. What was sequenced was peripheral blood. Every receptor here comes from a woman in her 70s with acute or convalescent COVID-19. CDR3s include the opening cysteine and the closing phenylalanine or tryptophan. Fields, in order: J gene, V gene, clone size, D gene, CDR3 DNA, CDR3 protein. D genes are given only for firm matches. A row's size may be missing; if present it is once, few, many or a size class.

J gene: TRBJ1-1
V gene: TRBV7-9
clone size: -
D gene: TRBD1
CDR3 DNA: TGTGCCAGCAGCCCCCGGGACAGCCTTGAAGCTTTCTTT
CDR3 protein: CASSPRDSLEAFF

J gene: TRBJ1-5
V gene: TRBV3-1/TRBV3-2
clone size: -
D gene: -
CDR3 DNA: TGTGCCAGCAGCCAGGGCCCCACTCGTGGTCAGCCCCAGCATTTT
CDR3 protein: CASSQGPTRGQPQHF

J gene: TRBJ2-5
V gene: TRBV6-5
clone size: -
D gene: -
CDR3 DNA: TGTGCCAGCATGGCGGGGCCAGGGGAGACCCAGTACTTC
CDR3 protein: CASMAGPGETQYF

J gene: TRBJ1-5
V gene: TRBV12-5
clone size: -
D gene: TRBD1
CDR3 DNA: TGTGCTAGTGGCCTTAGGACAGGGGTTTTCGTCGGGAGTGGCAATCAGCCCCAGCATTTT
CDR3 protein: CASGLRTGVFVGSGNQPQHF

J gene: TRBJ1-1
V gene: TRBV5-6
clone size: few
D gene: -
CDR3 DNA: TGTGCCAGCAGCTTGTTTCTTTTGCGACAGAACACTGAAGCTTTCTTT
CDR3 protein: CASSLFLLRQNTEAFF

J gene: TRBJ1-5
V gene: TRBV6-5
clone size: -
D gene: -
CDR3 DNA: TGTGCCAGCAGTCGACACAAGGATCAGCCCCAGCATTTT
CDR3 protein: CASSRHKDQPQHF

J gene: TRBJ2-1
V gene: TRBV4-1
clone size: -
D gene: TRBD1
CDR3 DNA: TGCGCCAGCAGCCAAGAAAGGGACCCCGGGACAGGGGGCTTGTTGGTGGAGCAGTTCTTC
CDR3 protein: CASSQERDPGTGGLLVEQFF

J gene: TRBJ1-1
V gene: TRBV11-2
clone size: few
D gene: -
CDR3 DNA: TGTGCCAGCAGCCGTCTGACAGGTTCGAACACTGAAGCTTTCTTT
CDR3 protein: CASSRLTGSNTEAFF

J gene: TRBJ1-4
V gene: TRBV19
clone size: -
D gene: TRBD1
CDR3 DNA: TGTGCCAGTAGCAGGACAGGGGAATTCGAAAAACTGTTTTTT
CDR3 protein: CASSRTGEFEKLFF

J gene: TRBJ1-5
V gene: TRBV19
clone size: -
D gene: -
CDR3 DNA: TGTGCCAGTAGGACTTTACAAGGGGGAGGGAGCAATCAGCCCCAGCATTTT
CDR3 protein: CASRTLQGGGSNQPQHF

J gene: TRBJ2-2
V gene: TRBV5-1
clone size: once
D gene: TRBD1
CDR3 DNA: TGCGCCAGCAGTGTGGGGGACAGGGGTATCACCGGGGAGCTGTTTTTT
CDR3 protein: CASSVGDRGITGELFF

J gene: TRBJ1-1
V gene: TRBV28
clone size: -
D gene: -
CDR3 DNA: TGTGCCAGCAGTCCGCCGGGACTGCCCCTCGGTGGCACTGAAGCTTTCTTT
CDR3 protein: CASSPPGLPLGGTEAFF

J gene: TRBJ2-1
V gene: TRBV19
clone size: once
D gene: TRBD1
CDR3 DNA: TGTGCCAGTAGTATAACTGGGACAGGGGTGAGGAATGAGCAGTTCTTC
CDR3 protein: CASSITGTGVRNEQFF

J gene: TRBJ1-5
V gene: TRBV6-2/TRBV6-3
clone size: -
D gene: -
CDR3 DNA: TGTGCCAGCATCCCGACAGGCACCAATCAGCCCCAGCATTTT
CDR3 protein: CASIPTGTNQPQHF

J gene: TRBJ2-5
V gene: TRBV5-1
clone size: -
D gene: TRBD2
CDR3 DNA: TGCGCCAGCTCCCCCGCTAGCGGGCAAGAGACCCAGTACTTC
CDR3 protein: CASSPASGQETQYF

J gene: TRBJ1-2
V gene: TRBV3-1/TRBV3-2
clone size: once
D gene: TRBD1
CDR3 DNA: TGTGCCAGCAGCCCTGGGACAGGAGCTGTCAATCCGAACTATGGCTACACCTTC
CDR3 protein: CASSPGTGAVNPNYGYTF

J gene: TRBJ2-1
V gene: TRBV24-1
clone size: -
D gene: TRBD1
CDR3 DNA: TGTGCCACCAGTGTAAAAGAGGACAGGCTTTACAATGAGCAGTTCTTC
CDR3 protein: CATSVKEDRLYNEQFF

J gene: TRBJ1-2
V gene: TRBV6-5
clone size: -
D gene: -
CDR3 DNA: TGTGCCAGCCTCCCCGCAGGGGCATTGGGCTATGGCTACACCTTC
CDR3 protein: CASLPAGALGYGYTF

J gene: TRBJ1-2
V gene: TRBV5-4
clone size: -
D gene: TRBD1
CDR3 DNA: TGTGCCAGCAGCTTGCTCCAGGGGGCGGATGGCTACACCTTC
CDR3 protein: CASSLLQGADGYTF

J gene: TRBJ2-6
V gene: TRBV19
clone size: -
D gene: -
CDR3 DNA: TGTGCCAGTATTGCACTCCAGGGGTCTCCCCTCGGGGCCAACGTCCTGACTTTC
CDR3 protein: CASIALQGSPLGANVLTF

J gene: TRBJ1-1
V gene: TRBV3-1/TRBV3-2
clone size: -
D gene: -
CDR3 DNA: TGTGCCAGCAGCCCGGTCAGGCAGGGCACGGGAGACACTGAAGCTTTCTTT
CDR3 protein: CASSPVRQGTGDTEAFF

J gene: TRBJ1-3
V gene: TRBV7-2
clone size: -
D gene: -
CDR3 DNA: TGTGCCAGCAGCTTAGGAGGTTTCTCTGGAAACACCATATATTTT
CDR3 protein: CASSLGGFSGNTIYF

J gene: TRBJ1-5
V gene: TRBV10-2
clone size: -
D gene: -
CDR3 DNA: TGCGCCAGCAGAGAGGGCTCTAATCAGCCCCAGCATTTT
CDR3 protein: CASREGSNQPQHF

J gene: TRBJ2-1
V gene: TRBV19
clone size: -
D gene: TRBD2
CDR3 DNA: TGTGCCAGTAGTATTATCGGTTTAGCGGGGGCCAATGAGCAGTTCTTC
CDR3 protein: CASSIIGLAGANEQFF

J gene: TRBJ1-5
V gene: TRBV28
clone size: -
D gene: TRBD1
CDR3 DNA: TGTGCCAGCAGCCTTGACAGGGGAATCAATTCCAGGCCCCAGCATTTT
CDR3 protein: CASSLDRGINSRPQHF

J gene: TRBJ1-3
V gene: TRBV6-6
clone size: -
D gene: -
CDR3 DNA: TGTGCCAGCAGCCCTGACGGGTACTCTGGAAACACCATATATTTT
CDR3 protein: CASSPDGYSGNTIYF

J gene: TRBJ2-1
V gene: TRBV11-3
clone size: -
D gene: -
CDR3 DNA: TGTGCCAGCAGCTTGGAGGGGCGCTACAATGAGAGGCAGTTCTTC
CDR3 protein: CASSLEGRYNERQFF

J gene: TRBJ2-3
V gene: TRBV19
clone size: -
D gene: -
CDR3 DNA: TGTGCCAGTAGTATTTCTAGCAGACTCACAGATACGCAGTATTTT
CDR3 protein: CASSISSRLTDTQYF

J gene: TRBJ2-2
V gene: TRBV7-2
clone size: -
D gene: TRBD2
CDR3 DNA: TGTGCCAGCAGCCCTGGACTAGCGGGACGTACCGGGGAGCTGTTTTTT
CDR3 protein: CASSPGLAGRTGELFF

J gene: TRBJ1-3
V gene: TRBV28
clone size: -
D gene: -
CDR3 DNA: TGTGCCAGCAGCCCCCATGGGGGGAGCTCTGGAAACACCATATATTTT
CDR3 protein: CASSPHGGSSGNTIYF

J gene: TRBJ2-5
V gene: TRBV5-1
clone size: -
D gene: TRBD1
CDR3 DNA: TGCGCCAGCAGCAACAGGGGTGGCGAGACCCAGTACTTC
CDR3 protein: CASSNRGGETQYF

J gene: TRBJ2-2
V gene: TRBV7-2
clone size: -
D gene: -
CDR3 DNA: TGTGCCAGCAGCTTTAGAGCGGGTGGGAACACCGGGGAGCTGTTTTTT
CDR3 protein: CASSFRAGGNTGELFF